These T cell receptor beta chains were read from a single sample in a study of blood T cell repertoires in COVID-19. Sequenced by immunoSEQ multiplex PCR; TCRdb stores in-frame clones only, minus some. The repertoire holds about 250,000 clones, with over 80% as singletons. The sequencing sample was made of peripheral blood. The source is a middle-aged man with acute or convalescent COVID-19. Both conserved end residues are part of each CDR3. D genes are given only for firm matches. Size is stated for part of the rows, as once, few or many counts, or as a class when the clone is expanded.

>TRBJ2-7|NA|TRBV27|NA
TGTGCCAGCAGTTTATTTAACGAGCAGTACTTC
CASSLFNEQYF
>TRBJ1-5|NA|TRBV19|NA
TGTGCCAGTAGTCCCTCCTACAGGGACGGATACAATCAGCCCCAGCATTTT
CASSPSYRDGYNQPQHF
>TRBJ1-1|NA|TRBV7-9|NA
TGTGCCAGCAGCTTTAGGGGATTAAGCACTGAAGCTTTCTTT
CASSFRGLSTEAFF
>TRBJ2-1|TRBD2|TRBV5-1|few
TGCGCCAGCAGCTTCCAACTAGCGGATAGCTCCTACAATGAGCAGTTCTTC
CASSFQLADSSYNEQFF
>TRBJ1-2|TRBD1|TRBV6-2/TRBV6-3|NA
TGTGCCAGCAGTCCGGGACAGGGGAGAGGCTACACCTTC
CASSPGQGRGYTF
>TRBJ1-1|NA|TRBV5-6|NA
TGTGCCAGCAGCTCTTCGGGGGGAGACCCTGAAGCTTTCTTT
CASSSSGGDPEAFF
>TRBJ1-2|NA|TRBV7-2|NA
TGTGCCAGCAGTTCCGGGACTAACTATGGCTACACCTTC
CASSSGTNYGYTF
>TRBJ2-5|NA|TRBV5-1|once
TGCGCCAGCAGCTTGGAGGGGTGGCATCAAGAGACCCAGTACTTC
CASSLEGWHQETQYF
>TRBJ2-7|NA|TRBV7-2|once
TGTGCCAGCAGCTCGATCACATCAGACGAGCAGTACTTC
CASSSITSDEQYF
>TRBJ2-1|NA|TRBV6-5|few
TGTGCCAGCCGGAATGGGGCACACAATGAGCAGTTCTTC
CASRNGAHNEQFF
>TRBJ2-1|NA|TRBV27|NA
TGTGCCAGCAGGGGGGCGTCTAGAAATGAGCAGTTCTTC
CASRGASRNEQFF
>TRBJ2-5|TRBD1|TRBV10-2|NA
TGCGCCAGCAGTGCGGGACAGGCTCAAGAGACCCAGTACTTC
CASSAGQAQETQYF
>TRBJ2-7|TRBD1|TRBV7-9|NA
TGTGCCAGCAGCTCCCCGGGACAGGGGCACGAGCAGTACTTC
CASSSPGQGHEQYF
>TRBJ1-5|NA|TRBV4-2|NA
TGTGCCAGCAGCCAAGATTCAGGGGAAGTCCAGCCCCAGCATTTT
CASSQDSGEVQPQHF
>TRBJ1-2|NA|TRBV25-1|NA
TGTGCCAGCAGTGGGGGAGGCTATAGCTACACCTTC
CASSGGGYSYTF
>TRBJ2-7|TRBD1|TRBV7-9|NA
TGTGCCAGCAGCTTAGGCCCGGGCAGGGGGCGAGGAAACGAGCAGTACTTC
CASSLGPGRGRGNEQYF
>TRBJ2-5|TRBD1|TRBV27|NA
TGTGCCAGCAGTCCTCGGACAGGTAAAGAGACCCAGTACTTC
CASSPRTGKETQYF
>TRBJ1-1|NA|TRBV4-3|NA
TGCGCCAGCAGCCAAGTCGGGGGAGTCACTGAAGCTTTCTTT
CASSQVGGVTEAFF
>TRBJ1-5|NA|TRBV18|NA
TGTGCCAGCTCACCGCAGGCGAGCAATCAGCCCCAGCATTTT
CASSPQASNQPQHF
>TRBJ1-4|NA|TRBV2|NA
TGTGCCAGCAGTGTCGAGTGGGGGGGCGAAAAACTGTTTTTT
CASSVEWGGEKLFF
>TRBJ1-1|NA|TRBV30|once
TGTGCCTGGAGTGTAACGGTGAACACTGAAGCTTTCTTT
CAWSVTVNTEAFF
>TRBJ1-4|NA|TRBV5-1|once
TGCGCCAGCAGCCCCGCGGTAGGAACTAATGAAAAACTGTTTTTT
CASSPAVGTNEKLFF
>TRBJ1-5|NA|TRBV27|NA
TGTGCCAGCAGGGTCGCGGGGAGCAATCAGCCCCAGCATTTT
CASRVAGSNQPQHF
>TRBJ1-2|NA|TRBV19|NA
TGTGCCAGTAGTTCTCGGACTCTTGGGGACTATGGCTACACCTTC
CASSSRTLGDYGYTF
>TRBJ1-2|NA|TRBV15|NA
TGTGCCACCAGCAGAGATCTGACCCGGGACATGTATGGCTACACCTTC
CATSRDLTRDMYGYTF
>TRBJ1-3|NA|TRBV7-8|NA
TGTGCCAGCAGCTTAGCGCGACACCTCACCGGAAACACCATATATTTT
CASSLARHLTGNTIYF
>TRBJ1-1|TRBD1|TRBV6-5|NA
TGTGCCAGCAGTCGCCTAGACAGGGATGAAGCTTTCTTT
CASSRLDRDEAFF
>TRBJ1-2|TRBD1|TRBV10-2|NA
TGCGCCAGCAGTGGAGATTTACAGGGGGGGAACTATGGCTACACCTTC
CASSGDLQGGNYGYTF
>TRBJ1-3|NA|TRBV15|NA
TGTGCCACCAGCAGGGGGGCGGGAGGGCCGGAGGGCCCTTCTGGAAACACCATATATTTT
CATSRGAGGPEGPSGNTIYF
>TRBJ2-5|NA|TRBV29-1|NA
TGCAGCGTTGTGGAGTGGGGCAGCCAAGAGACCCAGTACTTC
CSVVEWGSQETQYF
>TRBJ1-1|NA|TRBV20-1|NA
TGCAGTGCTAGTTCGCCAGGGATGAACACTGAAGCTTTCTTT
CSASSPGMNTEAFF
>TRBJ2-1|NA|TRBV19|NA
TGTGCCAGTAGTATCCAGCCGGGGACACGGAAGCAGTTCTTC
CASSIQPGTRKQFF
>TRBJ1-4|TRBD1|TRBV2|few
TGTGCCAGCCAACGACAGGGGATAGATGAAAAACTGTTTTTT
CASQRQGIDEKLFF
>TRBJ1-6|NA|TRBV7-3|NA
TGTGCCAGCAGCTTAAATGGGCACTATAATTCACCCCTCCACTTT
CASSLNGHYNSPLHF
>TRBJ2-7|NA|TRBV5-1|NA
TGCGCCAGCAGCCCACTGGGGGCGGACGGGCCGTTTACTTACGAGCAGTACTTC
CASSPLGADGPFTYEQYF
>TRBJ2-7|NA|TRBV27|NA
TGTGCCAGCAGTTCTGCCGGGAGTACTTACGAGCAGTACTTC
CASSSAGSTYEQYF
>TRBJ1-4|TRBD1|TRBV6-5|NA
TGTGCCAGCACCTTGGACAGGGGGAGAGAAAAACTGTTTTTT
CASTLDRGREKLFF
>TRBJ2-7|TRBD2|TRBV2|NA
TGTGCCAGCAGTTCTAGCGGGAGCCGGTACGAGCAGTACTTC
CASSSSGSRYEQYF
>TRBJ2-7|NA|TRBV18|NA
TGTGCCAGCTCACAAGAGGGAGACGAGCAGTACTTC
CASSQEGDEQYF
>TRBJ2-1|NA|TRBV29-1|once
TGCAGCGTTGGGCCTAGTAATGAGCAGTTCTTC
CSVGPSNEQFF
>TRBJ2-5|NA|TRBV28|NA
TGTGCCAGCAGTCCATTGGTCCGAACACCCGGGGTAGAGACCCAGTACTTC
CASSPLVRTPGVETQYF
>TRBJ1-1|NA|TRBV24-1|NA
TGTGCCACCAGGGGGGACATTAGTTTGAACACTGAAGCTTTCTTT
CATRGDISLNTEAFF
>TRBJ2-2|TRBD1|TRBV2|NA
TGTGCCAGATGGGACAGATCGAACACCGGGGAGCTGTTTTTT
CARWDRSNTGELFF
>TRBJ2-7|NA|TRBV28|NA
TGTGCCAGCAGTATACCCGGCAGGGCCTACGAGCAGTACTTC
CASSIPGRAYEQYF
>TRBJ1-6|TRBD1|TRBV9|NA
TGTGCCAGCAGCCCTCCTGGACAGGGTAATTCACCCCTCCACTTT
CASSPPGQGNSPLHF